A selection of T cell receptor beta chains follows, all from one sample in a study of T cells in Graves' hyperthyroidism and ophthalmopathy. TCRdb independently ran MiXCR on the multiplex PCR reads; one entry per CDR3 protein. Here the sample spans around 340,000 distinct CDR3 sequences, approximately 15% being singletons. The specimen was blood. The source of these receptors is a young woman with Graves' hyperthyroidism. CDR3s include the opening cysteine and the closing phenylalanine or tryptophan. The D gene is left open where the match is weak. Clone size is shown for a subset of rows, as once, few, many or a class of expanded clone.

J gene,V gene,clone size,CDR3 length,D gene,CDR3 protein,CDR3 DNA
TRBJ2-1,TRBV11-2,NA,13,NA,CASSPPGVAEQFF,TGTGCCAGCAGCCCCCCCGGAGTAGCTGAGCAGTTCTTC
TRBJ2-1,TRBV12-5,many,13,TRBD1,CASADRAVSEQFF,TGTGCTAGCGCGGACAGGGCGGTTTCGGAGCAGTTCTTC
TRBJ1-1,TRBV2,many,14,NA,CASSEEAGDTEAFF,TGTGCCAGCAGTGAAGAGGCCGGGGACACTGAAGCTTTCTTT
TRBJ2-1,TRBV7-9,NA,15,NA,CASSPWQSSYNEQFF,TGTGCCAGCAGCCCCTGGCAGAGCTCCTACAATGAGCAGTTCTTC
TRBJ2-5,TRBV12-3/TRBV12-4,many,15,TRBD2,CASTLSGRFGETQYF,TGTGCCAGCACTCTTAGCGGGAGATTCGGAGAGACCCAGTACTTC
TRBJ2-1,TRBV20-1,many,14,TRBD1,CSAVKGAYLYEQFF,TGCAGTGCTGTCAAGGGGGCATATCTCTATGAGCAGTTCTTC
TRBJ1-6,TRBV30,many,16,NA,CAWSGIGGTQGGTLHF,TGTGCCTGGAGTGGAATAGGTGGGACCCAAGGCGGCACCCTCCACTTT
TRBJ2-7,TRBV7-9,many,14,NA,CASSLLSAAYEQYF,TGTGCCAGCAGCTTATTGTCCGCAGCCTACGAGCAGTACTTC
TRBJ1-3,TRBV9,few,15,NA,CASSLEGEAGNTIYF,TGTGCCAGCAGCCTAGAGGGGGAGGCTGGAAACACCATATATTTT
TRBJ2-7,TRBV19,NA,16,TRBD1,CASSIGGQGKDYEQYF,TGTGCCAGTAGTATAGGGGGACAGGGGAAAGACTACGAGCAGTACTTC
TRBJ2-5,TRBV10-3,NA,15,NA,CAISPGVWGQETQYF,TGTGCCATCAGTCCAGGGGTGTGGGGCCAAGAGACCCAGTACTTC
TRBJ2-7,TRBV3-1,few,15,NA,CASSPQPGPGDEQYF,TGTGCCAGCAGCCCTCAACCAGGGCCCGGTGACGAGCAGTACTTC
TRBJ2-1,TRBV4-1,few,17,NA,CASSQEKDGSTHNEQFF,TGCGCCAGCAGCCAGGAGAAGGACGGGAGCACTCACAATGAGCAGTTCTTC
TRBJ2-3,TRBV28,NA,15,NA,CASSFRGRLQGRQYF,TGTGCCAGCAGTTTCCGGGGGAGGCTGCAAGGGAGGCAGTATTTT
TRBJ1-1,TRBV7-2,many,13,TRBD1,CASSLIDREGAFF,TGTGCCAGCAGCTTGATCGACAGGGAAGGGGCTTTCTTT
TRBJ2-3,TRBV10-3,NA,15,NA,CAISQGSWDTDTQYF,TGTGCCATCAGCCAGGGGTCCTGGGACACAGATACGCAGTATTTT
TRBJ1-1,TRBV3-1,NA,16,NA,CASSQGALMGNTEAFF,TGTGCCAGCAGCCAAGGGGCCCTTATGGGGAACACTGAAGCTTTCTTT
TRBJ1-2,TRBV28,NA,13,NA,CASTIGQHYGYTF,TGTGCCAGCACCATAGGACAGCACTATGGCTACACCTTC
TRBJ2-1,TRBV28,NA,16,TRBD1,CATASWGGTGNNEQFF,TGTGCCACTGCGTCCTGGGGAGGGACAGGGAACAATGAGCAGTTCTTC
TRBJ2-7,TRBV7-9,few,17,NA,CASSLVETDRFLVEQYF,TGTGCCAGCAGCTTAGTCGAGACCGACAGGTTTCTTGTCGAGCAGTACTTC
TRBJ2-7,TRBV4-3,NA,14,NA,CASSQDTGTYEQYF,TGCGCCAGCAGCCAAGATACAGGGACCTACGAGCAGTACTTC
TRBJ2-5,TRBV6-5,many,14,NA,CASSYSGGMETQYF,TGTGCCAGCAGTTACTCAGGGGGGATGGAGACCCAGTACTTC